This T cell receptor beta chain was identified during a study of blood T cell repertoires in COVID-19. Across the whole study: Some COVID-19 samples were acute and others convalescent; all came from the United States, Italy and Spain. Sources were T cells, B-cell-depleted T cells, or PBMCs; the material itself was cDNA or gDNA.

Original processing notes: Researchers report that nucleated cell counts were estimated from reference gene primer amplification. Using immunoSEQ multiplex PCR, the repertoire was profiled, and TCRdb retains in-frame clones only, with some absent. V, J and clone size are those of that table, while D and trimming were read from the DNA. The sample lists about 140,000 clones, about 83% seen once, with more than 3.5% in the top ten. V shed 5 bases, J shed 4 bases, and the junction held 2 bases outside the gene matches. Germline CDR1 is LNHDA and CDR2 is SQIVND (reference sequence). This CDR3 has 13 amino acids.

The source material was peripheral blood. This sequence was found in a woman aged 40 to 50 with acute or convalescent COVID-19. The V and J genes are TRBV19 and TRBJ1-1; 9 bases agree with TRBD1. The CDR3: CASSPGQGTEAFF. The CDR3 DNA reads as TGTGCCAGTAGTCCGGGACAGGGCACTGAAGCTTTCTTT.